Listed below are T cell receptor beta chains from one sample, sequenced in a study of blood T cells in healthy people across ages. MiXCR was run by TCRdb on the 5' RACE reads, yielding one entry per CDR3 protein. This table holds approximately 780,000 distinct CDR3 sequences, 25% to 30% found once. In addition, the sample was reused for a study of T cells of mothers and their children.

The sequenced sample consisted of blood. Receptors were obtained from a boy aged 5-17 years in good health. Each CDR3 is given with its conserved first and last residue. The D gene is left open where the match is weak. For some rows the clone size is stated as once, few or many, or as a class when expanded; others skip it.

>.|TRBJ2-1|TRBV4-1|few
TGCGCCAGCAGCCAAGGCTACCTGAACAATGAGCAGTTCTTC
CASSQGYLNNEQFF
>TRBD1|TRBJ1-1|TRBV14|.
TGCCCCTGCAGGGGGCCTAGACAGCCTAAATCGGACACTGAAGCTTTCTTT
CPCRGPRQPKSDTEAFF
>.|TRBJ2-7|TRBV9|few
TGTGCCAGCAGCGCAATGGGGACATCATTCTACGAGCAGTACTTC
CASSAMGTSFYEQYF
>.|TRBJ1-1|TRBV11-2|.
TGTGCCAGCAGCCCCGGGACACCGATTGAAGCTTTCTTT
CASSPGTPIEAFF
>TRBD1|TRBJ1-3|TRBV27|.
TGTGCCAGCAGAAGAACAGGGGGTGGGAACACCATATATTTT
CASRRTGGGNTIYF
>TRBD1|TRBJ2-7|TRBV9|.
TGTGCCAGCAGCTTGGGGACAGAGCCCTACGAGCAGTACTTC
CASSLGTEPYEQYF
>.|TRBJ1-1|TRBV27|.
TGTGCCAGCAGGCCCCGGGGGCGGCGAACTGAAGCTTTCTTT
CASRPRGRRTEAFF
>.|TRBJ2-1|TRBV5-6|.
TGTGCCAGCAGCCCCTGGGCCGTCGCCGGCAATGAGCAGTTCTTC
CASSPWAVAGNEQFF
>.|TRBJ2-1|TRBV3-1|few
TGTGCCAGCAGCCAAGGGCAGGGTGCCTACAATGAGCAGTTCTTC
CASSQGQGAYNEQFF
>.|TRBJ2-4|TRBV7-9|few
TGTGCCAGCAGCTTCCGACAGGGAGGAGACAAAAACATTCAGTACTTC
CASSFRQGGDKNIQYF
>TRBD1|TRBJ2-7|TRBV20-1|.
TGCAGTGCTAGAGCGTCGGGACAGGGTCAGTACGAGCAGTACTTC
CSARASGQGQYEQYF
>TRBD1|TRBJ1-3|TRBV20-1|.
TGCAGTGCCGCCGGGACAGCTCACTCTGGAAACACCATATATTTT
CSAAGTAHSGNTIYF
>.|TRBJ1-1|TRBV7-9|few
TGTGCCAGCAGCTTAGCAAGGGGGAGGAACACTGAAGCTTTCTTT
CASSLARGRNTEAFF
>TRBD1|TRBJ1-2|TRBV5-6|.
TGTGCCAGCAGCTCCCTCGACAGGGACATAACCTATGGCTACACCTTC
CASSSLDRDITYGYTF
>.|TRBJ2-7|TRBV6-5|few
TGTGCCAGCAGCTACTCCGACAGTTCCTACGAGCAGTACTTC
CASSYSDSSYEQYF
>.|TRBJ2-6|TRBV5-8|few
TGTGCCAGCAGCTTGGATCAGGCTGGGGCCAACGTCCTGACTTTC
CASSLDQAGANVLTF
>.|TRBJ1-4|TRBV6-1|few
TGTGCCAGCAGTGAAGGGGGGACTAATGAAAAACTGTTTTTT
CASSEGGTNEKLFF
>.|TRBJ1-6|TRBV20-1|few
TGCAGTGCTAGAGATTGGGGGCTAGATAATTCACCCCTCCACTTT
CSARDWGLDNSPLHF
>.|TRBJ1-6|TRBV29-1|.
TGCAGCACCGGCGGGCCAGGGGTGAGTTCACCCCTCCACTTT
CSTGGPGVSSPLHF
>TRBD2|TRBJ2-3|TRBV10-2|few
TGCGCCAGCATGGGTAGCGGGGGGGCCAACTCAGATACGCAGTATTTT
CASMGSGGANSDTQYF
>.|TRBJ2-7|TRBV5-1|few
TGCGCCAGCAGCCCAGAGCGGGTCAGGCCGTGGGAGCAGTACTTC
CASSPERVRPWEQYF
>.|TRBJ2-5|TRBV3-1|.
TGTGCCAGCGCTACCCTGGGTGGGCTGGTAGCGTGGGAGACCCAGTACTTC
CASATLGGLVAWETQYF
>.|TRBJ2-1|TRBV6-5|.
TGTGCCAGCAAAGTCGGGAGCCCCTCCTACAATGAGCAGTTCTTC
CASKVGSPSYNEQFF
>TRBD1|TRBJ2-2|TRBV6-1|.
TGTGCCAGCAGACAGGACAGGGTGGGCACCGGGGAGCTGTTTTTT
CASRQDRVGTGELFF
>.|TRBJ2-5|TRBV7-9|few
TGTGCCAGCAGCCGCCTGGGAGTAGCGGAGACCCAGTACTTC
CASSRLGVAETQYF
>.|TRBJ1-2|TRBV24-1|few
TGTGCCACCAGTGATTTTGGGGACGGTGGCTACACCTTC
CATSDFGDGGYTF
>.|TRBJ2-7|TRBV5-1|few
TGCGCCAGCAGCTTGGATGGGGTTAAGAGCTCCTACGAGCAGTACTTT
CASSLDGVKSSYEQYF
>TRBD1|TRBJ2-7|TRBV29-1|few
TGCAGCGTTGAACAGGGGGACTCCTACGAGCAGTACTTC
CSVEQGDSYEQYF
>TRBD1|TRBJ2-7|TRBV6-1|few
TGTGCCAGCAGTGGCCCGGGACAGGGGGCCTACGAGCAGTACTTC
CASSGPGQGAYEQYF
>.|TRBJ2-7|TRBV2|few
TGTGCCAGCGCCGAGCGGACCGAGCAGTACTTC
CASAERTEQYF